The present T cell receptor (beta chain) was sequenced within a study of spatial heterogeneity in lung cancer. Stated time point: sample taken at primary tumor resection. Unsorted samples of tumor, nontumor lung or frozen PBMC had their whole RNA sequenced. One entry per CDR3 protein, called by TCRdb with MiXCR from the 5' RACE reads. This repertoire shows some 7,000 distinct CDR3 sequences, 7% found once; its top ten account for under 85%. About this clonotype: For a library built for alpha chains, this beta chain is a stray read; little rests on its size.

Germline V lookup: CDR1 MNHNY, CDR2 SVGAGI (reference sequence). V lost 4 bases, J lost 2 bases, and 11 bases stayed unmatched. The CDR3 has 17 residues. The sample in question was PBMCs, obtained at surgery. The clonotype comes from a male donor with early-stage non-small cell lung cancer. The chain combines TRBV6-6 with TRBJ1-5; 7 positions agree with TRBD1. In DNA, the CDR3 is TGTGCCAGCAGTTGGCTAAAGGGGGCAAGTGGCAATCAGCCCCAGCATTTT. This encodes CASSWLKGASGNQPQHF.